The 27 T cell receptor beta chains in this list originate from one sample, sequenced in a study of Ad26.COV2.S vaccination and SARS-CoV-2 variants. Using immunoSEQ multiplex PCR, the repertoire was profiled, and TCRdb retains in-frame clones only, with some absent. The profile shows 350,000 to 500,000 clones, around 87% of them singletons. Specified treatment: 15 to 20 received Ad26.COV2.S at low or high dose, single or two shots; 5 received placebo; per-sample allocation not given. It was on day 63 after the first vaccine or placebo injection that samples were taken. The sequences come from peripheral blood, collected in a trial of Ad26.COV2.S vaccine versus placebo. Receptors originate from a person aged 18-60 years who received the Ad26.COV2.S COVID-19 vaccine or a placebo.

CDR3 in amino acids: CASSQDGKAFF. The CDR3 DNA follows: TGTGCCAGCAGCCAAGACGGAAAAGCTTTCTTT. The genes are TRBV3-1 (or the pseudogene TRBV3-2) and TRBJ1-1; unclear D gene. V dropped 0 bases and J dropped 9 bases, with 5 bases sitting between them. The germline V gene encodes CDR1 LGHDT and CDR2 YNNKEL (reference sequence). This CDR3 is 11 amino acids long.

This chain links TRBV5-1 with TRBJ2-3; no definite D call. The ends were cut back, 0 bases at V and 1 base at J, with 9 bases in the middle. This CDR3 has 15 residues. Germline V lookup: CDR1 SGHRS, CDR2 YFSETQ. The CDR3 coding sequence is TGCGCCAGCAGCTTGGTGGCAGCACGCACAGATACGCAGTATTTT. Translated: CASSLVAARTDTQYF.

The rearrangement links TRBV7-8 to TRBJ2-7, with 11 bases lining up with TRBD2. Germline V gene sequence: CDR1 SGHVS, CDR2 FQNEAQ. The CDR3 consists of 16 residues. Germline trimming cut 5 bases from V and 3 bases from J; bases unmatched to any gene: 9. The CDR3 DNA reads TGTGCCAGCAGCGGTCTAGCGGGGGGTTACATCTACGAGCAGTACTTC. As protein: CASSGLAGGYIYEQYF.

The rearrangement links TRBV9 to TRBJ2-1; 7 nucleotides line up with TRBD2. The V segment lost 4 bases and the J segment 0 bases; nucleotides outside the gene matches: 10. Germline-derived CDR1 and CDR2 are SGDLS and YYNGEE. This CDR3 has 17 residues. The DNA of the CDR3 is TGTGCCAGCAGCCTTGGGGACTATCCGAGCTCCTACAATGAGCAGTTCTTC. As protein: CASSLGDYPSSYNEQFF.

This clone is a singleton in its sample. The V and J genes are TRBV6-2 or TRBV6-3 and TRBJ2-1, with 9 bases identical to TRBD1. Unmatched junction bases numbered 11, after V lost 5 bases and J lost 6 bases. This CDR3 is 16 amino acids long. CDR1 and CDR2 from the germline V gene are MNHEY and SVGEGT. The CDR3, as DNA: TGTGCCAGCAGTCCCCAGGGGACAGGGCCTATCAATGAGCAGTTCTTC. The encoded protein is CASSPQGTGPINEQFF.

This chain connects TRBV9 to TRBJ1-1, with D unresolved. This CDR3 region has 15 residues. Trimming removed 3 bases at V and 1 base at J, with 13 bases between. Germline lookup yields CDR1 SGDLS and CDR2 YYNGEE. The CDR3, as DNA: TGTGCCAGCAGCGCCGACCTGGGTTGGAACACTGAAGCTTTCTTT. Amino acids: CASSADLGWNTEAFF.

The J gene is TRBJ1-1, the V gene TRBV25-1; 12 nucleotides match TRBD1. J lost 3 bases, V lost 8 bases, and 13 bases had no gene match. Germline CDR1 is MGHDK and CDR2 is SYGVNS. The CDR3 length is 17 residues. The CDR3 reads CASGPGTGGLVDTEAFF. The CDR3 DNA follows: TGTGCCAGCGGCCCCGGGACAGGGGGCCTGGTTGACACTGAAGCTTTCTTT.

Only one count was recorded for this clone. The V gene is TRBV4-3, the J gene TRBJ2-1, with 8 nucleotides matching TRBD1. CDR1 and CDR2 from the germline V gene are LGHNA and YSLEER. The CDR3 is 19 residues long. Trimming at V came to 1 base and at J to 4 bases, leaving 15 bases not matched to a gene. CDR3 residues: CASSQVGQTGAGIYNEQFF. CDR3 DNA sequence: TGCGCCAGCAGCCAAGTGGGACAGACAGGGGCCGGGATTTACAATGAGCAGTTCTTC.

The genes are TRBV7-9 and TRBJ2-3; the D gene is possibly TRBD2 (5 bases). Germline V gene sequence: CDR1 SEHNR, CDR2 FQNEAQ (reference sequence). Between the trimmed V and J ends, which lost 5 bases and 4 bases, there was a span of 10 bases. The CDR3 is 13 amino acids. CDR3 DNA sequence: TGTGCCAGCAGCCCACGGGATGCAGATACGCAGTATTTT. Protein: CASSPRDADTQYF. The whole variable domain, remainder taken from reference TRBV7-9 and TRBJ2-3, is DTGVSQNPRHKITKRGQNVTFRCDPISEHNRLYWYRQTLGQGPEFLTYFQNEAQLEKSRLLSDRFSAERPKGSFSTLEIQRTEQGDSAMYLCASSPRDADTQYFGPGTRLTVL.

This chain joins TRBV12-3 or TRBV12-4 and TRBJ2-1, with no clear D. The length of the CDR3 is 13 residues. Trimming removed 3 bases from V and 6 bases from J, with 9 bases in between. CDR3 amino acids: CASSFGSGNEQFF. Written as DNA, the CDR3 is TGTGCCAGCAGTTTTGGGTCTGGCAATGAGCAGTTCTTC.

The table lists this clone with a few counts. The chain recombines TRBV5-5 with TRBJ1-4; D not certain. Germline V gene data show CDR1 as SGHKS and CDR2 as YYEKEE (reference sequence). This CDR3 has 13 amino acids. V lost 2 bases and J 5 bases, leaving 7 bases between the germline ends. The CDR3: CASSFRPNEKLFF. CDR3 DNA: TGTGCCAGCAGCTTTAGGCCCAATGAAAAACTGTTTTTT.

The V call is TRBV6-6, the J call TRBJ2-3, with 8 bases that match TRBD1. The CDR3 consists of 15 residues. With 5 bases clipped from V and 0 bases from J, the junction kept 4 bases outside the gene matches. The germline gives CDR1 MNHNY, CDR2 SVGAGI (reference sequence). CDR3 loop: CASSSTGGSTDTQYF. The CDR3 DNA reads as TGTGCCAGCAGTAGTACAGGGGGGAGCACAGATACGCAGTATTTT.

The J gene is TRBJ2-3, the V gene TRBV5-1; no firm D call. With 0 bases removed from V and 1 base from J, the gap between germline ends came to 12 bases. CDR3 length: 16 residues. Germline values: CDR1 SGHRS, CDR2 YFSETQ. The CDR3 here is CASSLDGRPRTDTQYF. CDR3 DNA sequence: TGCGCCAGCAGCTTGGATGGCAGGCCCCGCACAGATACGCAGTATTTT.

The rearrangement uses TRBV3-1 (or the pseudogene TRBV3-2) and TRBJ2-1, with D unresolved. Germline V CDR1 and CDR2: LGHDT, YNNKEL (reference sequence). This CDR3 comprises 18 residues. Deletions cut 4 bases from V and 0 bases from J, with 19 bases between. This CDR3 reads CASSLRTLRVGSYNEQFF. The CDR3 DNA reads TGTGCCAGCAGCCTACGGACGCTTAGGGTAGGCTCCTACAATGAGCAGTTCTTC.

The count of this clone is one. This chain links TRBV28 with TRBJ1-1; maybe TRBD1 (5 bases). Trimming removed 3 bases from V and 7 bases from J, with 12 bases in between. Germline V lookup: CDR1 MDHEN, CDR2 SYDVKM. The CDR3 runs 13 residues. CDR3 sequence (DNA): TGTGCCAGCAGTTTTGCCCCGGGGGGTGAAGCTTTCTTT. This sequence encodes CASSFAPGGEAFF.

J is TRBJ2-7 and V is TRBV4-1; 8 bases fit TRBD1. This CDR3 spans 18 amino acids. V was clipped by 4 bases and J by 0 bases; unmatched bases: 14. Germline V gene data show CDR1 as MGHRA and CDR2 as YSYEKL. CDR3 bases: TGCGCCAGCAGCCCCTCCTCTCCTGACAGGGGATTCTCCTACGAGCAGTACTTC. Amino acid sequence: CASSPSSPDRGFSYEQYF.

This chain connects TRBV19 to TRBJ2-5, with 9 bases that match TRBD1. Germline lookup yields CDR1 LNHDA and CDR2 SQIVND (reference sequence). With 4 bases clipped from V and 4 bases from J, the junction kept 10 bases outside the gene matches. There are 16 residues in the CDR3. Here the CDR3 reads CASSNLQGAPGETQYF. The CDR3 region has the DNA TGTGCCAGTAGTAACCTACAGGGGGCGCCTGGAGAGACCCAGTACTTC. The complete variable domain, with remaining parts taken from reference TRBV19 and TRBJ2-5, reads DGGITQSPKYLFRKEGQNVTLSCEQNLNHDAMYWYRQDPGQGLRLIYYSQIVNDFQKGDIAEGYSVSREKKESFPLTVTSAQKNPTAFYLCASSNLQGAPGETQYFGPGTRLLVL.

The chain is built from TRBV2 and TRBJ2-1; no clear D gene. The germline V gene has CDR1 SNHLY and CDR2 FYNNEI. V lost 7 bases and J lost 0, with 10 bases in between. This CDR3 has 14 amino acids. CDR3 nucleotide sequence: TGTGCCAGCATAGACTGGATCTCCTACAATGAGCAGTTCTTC. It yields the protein CASIDWISYNEQFF. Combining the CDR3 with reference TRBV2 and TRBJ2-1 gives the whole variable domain EPEVTQTPSHQVTQMGQEVILRCVPISNHLYFYWYRQILGQKVEFLVSFYNNEISEKSEIFDDQFSVERPDGSNFTLKIRSTKLEDSAMYFCASIDWISYNEQFFGPGTRLTVL.

CDR3: CASSVEGVPLYF. The CDR3 nucleotides are TGTGCCAGCAGCGTAGAGGGAGTCCCTCTGTATTTT. This chain links TRBV9 with TRBJ2-3, with D perhaps matching TRBD2 (5 bases). The CDR3 extends over 12 amino acids. V was shortened by 0 bases and J by 14 bases, with 13 bases between the two germline ends. Germline assignment: CDR1 SGDLS and CDR2 YYNGEE.

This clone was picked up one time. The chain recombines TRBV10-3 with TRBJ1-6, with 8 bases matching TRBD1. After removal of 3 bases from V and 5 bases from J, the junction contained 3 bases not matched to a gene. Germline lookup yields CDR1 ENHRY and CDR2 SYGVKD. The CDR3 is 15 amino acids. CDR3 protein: CAISEGTGDNSPLHF. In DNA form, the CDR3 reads TGTGCCATCAGTGAAGGGACAGGTGATAATTCACCCCTCCACTTT.

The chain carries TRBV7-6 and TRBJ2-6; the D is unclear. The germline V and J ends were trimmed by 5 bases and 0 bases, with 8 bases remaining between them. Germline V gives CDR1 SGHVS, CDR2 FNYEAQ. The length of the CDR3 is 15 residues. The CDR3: CASSPGPSGANVLTF. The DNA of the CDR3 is TGTGCCAGCAGCCCAGGACCCTCTGGGGCCAACGTCCTGACTTTC. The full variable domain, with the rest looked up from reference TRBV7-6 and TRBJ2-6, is GAGVSQSPRYKVTKRGQDVALRCDPISGHVSLYWYRQALGQGPEFLTYFNYEAQQDKSGLPNDRFSAERPEGSISTLTIQRTEQRDSAMYRCASSPGPSGANVLTFGAGSRLTVL.

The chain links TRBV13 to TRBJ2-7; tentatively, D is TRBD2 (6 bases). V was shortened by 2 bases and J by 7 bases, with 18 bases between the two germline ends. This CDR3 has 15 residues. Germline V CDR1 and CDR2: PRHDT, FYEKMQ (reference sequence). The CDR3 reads CASSLNSGAEGEQYF. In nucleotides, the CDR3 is TGTGCCAGCAGCTTAAACTCCGGGGCGGAGGGGGAGCAGTACTTC.

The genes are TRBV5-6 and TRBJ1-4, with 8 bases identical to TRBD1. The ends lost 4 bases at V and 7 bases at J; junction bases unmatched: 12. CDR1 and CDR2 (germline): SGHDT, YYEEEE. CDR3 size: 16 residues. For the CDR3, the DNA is TGTGCCAGCAGCGCCCCGGACAGGGATGGCACTGAAAAACTGTTTTTT. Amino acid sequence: CASSAPDRDGTEKLFF.

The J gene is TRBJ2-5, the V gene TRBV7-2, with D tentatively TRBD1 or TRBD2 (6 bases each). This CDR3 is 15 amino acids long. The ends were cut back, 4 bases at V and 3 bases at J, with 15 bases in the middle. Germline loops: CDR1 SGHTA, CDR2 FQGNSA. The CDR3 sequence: CASSSSRGPEETQYF. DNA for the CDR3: TGTGCCAGCAGCTCCAGTCGGGGGCCAGAAGAGACCCAGTACTTC.

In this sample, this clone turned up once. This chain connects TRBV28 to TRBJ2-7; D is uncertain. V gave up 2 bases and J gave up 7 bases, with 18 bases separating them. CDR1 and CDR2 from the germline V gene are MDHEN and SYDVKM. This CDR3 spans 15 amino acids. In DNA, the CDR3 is TGTGCCAGCAGTTTACGCCGGACGGACCTTGGGGAGCAGTACTTC. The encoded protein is CASSLRRTDLGEQYF.

This CDR3 is CASSQRSGYGYTF. The CDR3 DNA follows: TGTGCCAGCAGCCAACGGTCAGGGTATGGCTACACCTTC. The chain combines TRBV14 with TRBJ1-2, with D perhaps matching TRBD1 (5 bases). The V and J ends lost 2 bases and 5 bases respectively, with 9 bases between them. The germline CDR1 and CDR2 sequences are SGHDN and FVKESK. CDR3 length: 13 residues.

In DNA, the CDR3 is TGTGCCAGCAGCCCCACAGGTGGGGTCAAGGGCTACACCTTC. It is translated as CASSPTGGVKGYTF. V is TRBV7-8 and J is TRBJ1-2; D is possibly TRBD1 (5 bases). V dropped 5 bases and J dropped 8 bases, with 18 bases sitting between them. Germline assignment: CDR1 SGHVS and CDR2 FQNEAQ. The CDR3 has 14 amino acids.